The present T cell receptor beta chain was sequenced within a study of T cells in Graves' hyperthyroidism and ophthalmopathy. Study overall: The initial diagnosis was the point when peripheral blood was collected, ahead of any treatment. Whole-study findings and limits: Ophthalmopathy and stable hyperthyroidism were told apart by a 13 V-J model.

TCR beta CDR3 sequences were amplified from RNA transcripts. The primer set for the first-round RT-PCR of the TCR CDR3 was HTBI. TCRdb re-called the multiplex PCR reads through MiXCR, storing one row per CDR3 protein. The sample records about 400,000 distinct CDR3 sequences, under 15% being singletons. Over 18 months, lack of ophthalmopathy progression marked Graves' hyperthyroidism as stable. Hyperthyroidism in the patients, aged 18 to 65, was newly diagnosed and under 2 months in duration. Comment on this clonotype: The antigen remains unidentified.

The ends were cut back, 3 bases at V and 1 base at J, with 12 bases in the middle. From germline, CDR1 is DFQATT and CDR2 SNEGSKA (reference sequence). This CDR3 has 14 amino acids. Specimen: blood. The TCR was taken from a woman between 25 and 40 years old with Graves' hyperthyroidism. The chain is built from TRBV20-1 and TRBJ1-1; no definite D call. The CDR3 reads CSASGHGKNTEAFF. In DNA, the CDR3 is TGCAGTGCTAGTGGGCACGGCAAGAACACTGAAGCTTTCTTT.